The 10 T cell receptor beta chains below were found in one sample sequenced in a study of response to subunit inactivated influenza vaccine. TCRdb independently ran MiXCR on the RT-PCR reads; one entry per CDR3 protein. The repertoire holds just over 300,000 distinct CDR3 sequences, with roughly 22% as singletons. The sample consisted of PBMCs from blood, taken 21 months after vaccination. Source of these receptors: a man aged 50-75 years who received an inactivated influenza vaccine.

The chain carries TRBV12-3 or TRBV12-4 and TRBJ2-5; TRBD2 might be the D (6 bases). The V end lost 4 bases, the J end lost 3 bases, and 15 bases lay between the germline ends. This CDR3 has 15 amino acids. In DNA form, the CDR3 reads TGTGCCAGCAGTTCTGGCAGGAGGGTTGAAGAGACCCAGTACTTC. Protein: CASSSGRRVEETQYF.

In its sample, this clonotype was seen once. The rearrangement uses TRBV28 and TRBJ1-5; D remains ambiguous. Between the trimmed V and J ends, which lost 3 bases and 3 bases, there was a span of 12 bases. This CDR3 region has 15 residues. Germline V gene data show CDR1 as MDHEN and CDR2 as SYDVKM. CDR3 protein: CASSFPAPTNQPQHF. The CDR3 DNA reads as TGTGCCAGCAGTTTCCCTGCTCCGACCAATCAGCCCCAGCATTTT.

The chain has TRBV7-2 and TRBJ2-2; D is perhaps TRBD1 (5 bases). The length of the CDR3 is 14 residues. From germline, CDR1 is SGHTA and CDR2 FQGNSA. Trimming left V 4 bases short and J 1 base short, with 7 bases between. This CDR3 is CASSSTENTGELFF. The CDR3 DNA reads TGTGCCAGCAGCTCGACAGAGAACACCGGGGAGCTGTTTTTT. Drawing the rest from reference TRBV7-2 and TRBJ2-2, the complete variable domain is GAGVSQSPSNKVTEKGKDVELRCDPISGHTALYWYRQSLGQGLEFLIYFQGNSAPDKSGLPSDRFSAERTGGSVSTLTIQRTQQEDSAVYLCASSSTENTGELFFGEGSRLTVL.

This clonotype occurred a few times. The chain employs TRBV28 and TRBJ1-2; the D is unclear. This CDR3 region has 12 residues. CDR1 and CDR2 (germline): MDHEN, SYDVKM. V was cut by 6 bases and J by 5 bases, with 10 bases left in between. CDR3 sequence reads: CASSLQSYGYTF. CDR3 DNA: TGTGCCAGCAGCTTGCAGAGTTATGGCTACACCTTC.

There are a few counts of this clonotype. V gene TRBV7-9 combines with J gene TRBJ2-7, with D uncertain. Germline assignment: CDR1 SEHNR and CDR2 FQNEAQ (reference sequence). The CDR3 is 11 residues long. Trimming took 1 base from V and 5 from J, leaving 3 bases between them. The CDR3 is CASSLVDEQYF. The DNA of the CDR3 is TGTGCCAGCAGCTTAGTAGACGAGCAGTACTTC.

There are many counts of this clonotype. The rearrangement uses TRBV4-3 and TRBJ1-5; D not certain. Germline-derived CDR1 and CDR2 are LGHNA and YSLEER. Trimming removed 0 bases at V and 2 bases at J, with 11 bases between. The CDR3 consists of 16 residues. The CDR3 loop is CASSQDIRRGNQPQHF. The CDR3 bases are TGCGCCAGCAGCCAAGATATACGGCGGGGCAATCAGCCCCAGCATTTT.

This clonotype was seen a handful of times. The chain is built from TRBV6-1 and TRBJ1-2; 10 positions match TRBD1. This CDR3 is built from 14 residues. After removal of 6 bases from V and 4 bases from J, the junction contained 5 bases not matched to a gene. CDR1 MNHNS and CDR2 SASEGT come from the germline V gene. The CDR3 spells CASRRDRGSYGYTF. The DNA for the CDR3 is TGTGCCAGCAGAAGGGACAGGGGATCCTATGGCTACACCTTC.

Many counts were recorded for this clonotype. This chain connects TRBV12-3 or TRBV12-4 to TRBJ1-6; D not resolved. Trimming pared 6 bases from V and 0 bases from J, leaving 9 bases between. The length of the CDR3 is 15 residues. CDR3 region: CASRDSSSYNSPLHF. In DNA, the CDR3 is TGTGCCAGCAGGGACTCCAGCTCCTATAATTCACCCCTCCACTTT.

J is TRBJ1-4 and V is TRBV6-2 or TRBV6-3; D is undetermined. Looked up from germline, CDR1 is MNHEY and CDR2 is SVGEGT. The CDR3 spans 15 residues. V was clipped by 2 bases and J by 4 bases, with 11 bases between them. This CDR3 is CASSYAGIGNEKLFF. For the CDR3, the DNA is TGTGCCAGCAGTTACGCCGGGATTGGTAATGAAAAACTGTTTTTT.

This clonotype was counted a few times. V gene TRBV2 combines with J gene TRBJ1-5; D gene unclear. Trimming pared 3 bases from V and 5 bases from J, leaving 14 bases between. The CDR3 is made up of 15 amino acids. Germline CDR1 reads SNHLY; CDR2 reads FYNNEI. CDR3 region: CASSEYRQLYQPQHF. Written as DNA, the CDR3 is TGTGCCAGCAGTGAGTATCGGCAGTTATATCAGCCCCAGCATTTT.